These 19 T cell receptor beta chains were all obtained from the same sample, sequenced in a study of identical twins. TCRdb re-derived calls from the 5' RACE reads in MiXCR, one entry per CDR3 protein. The sample holds a few hundred thousand distinct CDR3 sequences; under 20% are singletons and the top ten take around 12%. Source material: naive T cells sorted from blood. These receptors all stem from a man in his fifties or sixties in good health.

The rearrangement uses TRBV18 and TRBJ2-7, with D maybe TRBD1 (6 bases). CDR3 length equals 18 residues. In germline, CDR1 is KGHSH, CDR2 LQKENI. Trimming took off 0 bases at V and 7 bases at J, with 25 bases between the two ends. The CDR3 DNA reads as TGTGCCAGCTCACCACCGGAATGGTACCGCTCAGGGGAAAGGGAGCAGTACTTC. It encodes CASSPPEWYRSGEREQYF.

This clonotype has ten or more counts. This chain connects TRBV12-3 or TRBV12-4 to TRBJ2-2; D is uncertain. The CDR3 length is 15 residues. The V end was cut by 3 bases, the J end by 1 base, with 9 bases between. The CDR3 nucleotides are TGTGCCAGCAGTTTCAGCTCAGGGAACACCGGGGAGCTGTTTTTT. Translating gives CASSFSSGNTGELFF.

This clonotype was observed many times. The J gene is TRBJ2-7, the V gene TRBV29-1, with D possibly TRBD1 on 5 matching bases. Looked up from germline, CDR1 is SQVTM and CDR2 is ANQGSEA. The V end lost 1 base, the J end lost 0 bases, and 13 bases lay between the germline ends. CDR3 length: 15 residues. This chain's CDR3 is CSVEVLTASSYEQYF. The CDR3 bases are TGCAGCGTTGAAGTCTTGACAGCTAGCTCCTACGAGCAGTACTTC.

This clonotype was seen just once. With a much larger clone just one base away, this may be a read error. The chain employs TRBV12-3 or TRBV12-4 and TRBJ2-3, with 8 bases fitting TRBD2. The CDR3 totals 18 residues. J lost 4 bases, V lost 3 bases, and 15 bases had no gene match. The DNA for the CDR3 is TGTGCCAGCAGTTTTCGGGGGGGGGCCGGAAGGACCCCAGATACGCAGTATTTT. Amino acid sequence: CASSFRGGAGRTPDTQYF.

This clonotype was counted only a few times. This sequence joins TRBV29-1 and TRBJ2-5, with a weak D call TRBD1 (5 bases). V gave up 3 bases and J gave up 0 bases, with 11 bases separating them. This CDR3 region has 14 residues. Germline V gene data show CDR1 as SQVTM and CDR2 as ANQGSEA. CDR3 in DNA: TGCAGCGTTGATCGACCAGGGTACCAAGAGACCCAGTACTTC. Its protein is CSVDRPGYQETQYF. Based on the CDR3 plus reference TRBV29-1 and TRBJ2-5, the full variable domain is SAVISQKPSRDICQRGTSLTIQCQVDSQVTMMFWYRQQPGQSLTLIATANQGSEATYESGFVIDKFPISRPNLTFSTLTVSNMSPEDSSIYLCSVDRPGYQETQYFGPGTRLLVL.

There are a few counts of this clonotype. V and J are TRBV25-1 and TRBJ1-2; 10 bases agree with TRBD1. V was clipped by 6 bases and J by 8 bases; unmatched bases: 9. From germline, CDR1 is MGHDK and CDR2 SYGVNS. The CDR3 consists of 14 residues. CDR3 sequence reads: CASSLGQGGKGYTF. The CDR3 DNA is TGTGCCAGCAGCCTCGGACAGGGGGGGAAAGGCTACACCTTC.

This clonotype showed up many times. The chain links TRBV12-3 or TRBV12-4 to TRBJ2-5, with D perhaps matching TRBD1 (5 bases). CDR3 length: 13 residues. V lost 3 bases and J 2 bases, leaving 7 bases between the germline ends. Here the CDR3 DNA reads TGTGCCAGCAGTTTTCACAGGCAAGAGACCCAGTACTTC. Its protein product is CASSFHRQETQYF.

The sample holds many counts of this clonotype. The V call is TRBV11-2, the J call TRBJ2-1, with unresolved D. The CDR3 is 14 residues long. The germline V and J ends were trimmed by 1 base and 6 bases, with 10 bases remaining between them. Germline CDR1 SGHAT, CDR2 FQNNGV. In DNA form, the CDR3 reads TGTGCCAGCAGCTTAGTCCAATTCGGCAATGAGCAGTTCTTC. Encoded protein: CASSLVQFGNEQFF.

The V call is TRBV5-1, the J call TRBJ2-3, with D possibly being TRBD1 or TRBD2 (5 bases each). V shed 4 bases and J shed 6 bases, with 18 bases lying between them. This CDR3 region has 15 residues. The germline CDR1 and CDR2 sequences are SGHRS and YFSETQ. CDR3 DNA sequence: TGCGCCAGCAGCCGGGGACCTTATTCACCGGATACGCAGTATTTT. Translation: CASSRGPYSPDTQYF.

This clonotype was detected ten times or more. This chain connects TRBV5-1 to TRBJ2-7; D tentatively reads TRBD1 or TRBD2 (6 bases each). The CDR3 has 16 residues. The V and J ends lost 3 bases and 2 bases respectively, with 18 bases between them. Germline V gives CDR1 SGHRS, CDR2 YFSETQ. CDR3 nucleotides: TGCGCCAGCAGCTCCCCCAGGGGAAGGACTACCTACGAGCAGTACTTC. Translating it yields CASSSPRGRTTYEQYF.

The V gene is TRBV5-5, the J gene TRBJ2-7; D unclear. The germline V gene encodes CDR1 SGHKS and CDR2 YYEKEE (reference sequence). This CDR3 has 14 residues. V was clipped by 2 bases and J by 2 bases, with 11 bases between them. The DNA of the CDR3 is TGTGCCAGCAGCTTTTCCACGGTAGCCTACGAGCAGTACTTC. It translates to CASSFSTVAYEQYF.

The V call is TRBV5-1, the J call TRBJ1-2, with a possible D match to TRBD1 (6 bases). Deletions cut 0 bases from V and 4 bases from J, with 13 bases between. CDR3 length equals 15 residues. Germline-derived CDR1 and CDR2 are SGHRS and YFSETQ. The CDR3 DNA sequence: TGCGCCAGCAGCTTGGGGCGACAGGATTCCTATGGCTACACCTTC. Translating it yields CASSLGRQDSYGYTF. The full variable domain, rest sourced from reference TRBV5-1 and TRBJ1-2, is KAGVTQTPRYLIKTRGQQVTLSCSPISGHRSVSWYQQTPGQGLQFLFEYFSETQRNKGNFPGRFSGRQFSNSRSEMNVSTLELGDSALYLCASSLGRQDSYGYTFGSGTRLTVV.

V is TRBV20-1 and J is TRBJ2-3, with 14 bases that match TRBD2. The CDR3 has 18 amino acids. J lost 0 bases, V lost 4 bases, and 9 bases had no gene match. Germline V gene sequence: CDR1 DFQATT, CDR2 SNEGSKA (reference sequence). In DNA form, the CDR3 reads TGCAGTGCTACAGATTCTAGACTAGCGGGGGGGAGCACAGATACGCAGTATTTT. Translation: CSATDSRLAGGSTDTQYF.

The V and J genes are TRBV7-8 and TRBJ2-3; no reliable D call. Germline CDR1 reads SGHVS; CDR2 reads FQNEAQ. The CDR3 totals 14 residues. V shed 5 bases and J shed 4 bases, with 13 bases lying between them. Here the CDR3 DNA reads TGTGCCAGCAGCCCCCACGGAGACGCAGATACGCAGTATTTT. This encodes CASSPHGDADTQYF. The variable domain in full, completed from reference TRBV7-8 and TRBJ2-3, reads GAGVSQSPRYKVAKRGQDVALRCDPISGHVSLFWYQQALGQGPEFLTYFQNEAQLDKSGLPSDRFFAERPEGSVSTLKIQRTQQEDSAVYLCASSPHGDADTQYFGPGTRLTVL.

The chain couples TRBV6-5 to TRBJ2-7; possible D gene TRBD2, 6 bases. Trimming left V 0 bases short and J 2 bases short, with 14 bases between. Germline assignment: CDR1 MNHEY and CDR2 SVGAGI. The CDR3 is 16 amino acids. The CDR3 sequence: CASSYSGGPRTYEQYF. In DNA form, the CDR3 reads TGTGCCAGCAGTTACTCGGGGGGTCCCCGTACCTACGAGCAGTACTTC.

This clonotype has at least ten counts. The chain has TRBV7-9 and TRBJ2-1, with 9 bases that match TRBD2. Germline CDR1 and CDR2: SEHNR and FQNEAQ (reference sequence). This CDR3 has 17 amino acids. With 7 bases clipped from V and 6 bases from J, the junction kept 16 bases outside the gene matches. DNA for the CDR3: TGTGCCAGCACCTCTCTAAGCGGGACTAGCTACTCCAATGAGCAGTTCTTC. Translated: CASTSLSGTSYSNEQFF.

V gene TRBV5-6 combines with J gene TRBJ2-3, with D hard to call. The CDR3 consists of 16 residues. V dropped 3 bases and J dropped 4 bases, with 18 bases sitting between them. Germline CDR1 SGHDT, CDR2 YYEEEE. The CDR3 sequence is CASSSAPWARSDTQYF. CDR3 in DNA: TGTGCCAGCAGCTCCGCGCCATGGGCTCGCTCAGATACGCAGTATTTT.

This clonotype was seen more than once but under ten times. This chain links TRBV7-9 with TRBJ1-2, with 11 bases matching TRBD1. Germline V lookup: CDR1 SEHNR, CDR2 FQNEAQ (reference sequence). With 4 bases clipped from V and 5 bases from J, the junction kept 6 bases outside the gene matches. This CDR3 region has 15 residues. This chain's CDR3 is CASSSTGQGAYGYTF. For the CDR3, the DNA is TGTGCCAGCAGCTCAACCGGACAGGGGGCTTATGGCTACACCTTC.

This clonotype was counted at least ten times. The chain links TRBV20-1 to TRBJ2-7; D possibly corresponds to TRBD2 (5 bases). Trimming shortened V by 4 bases and J by 3 bases, and 13 bases separated the two germline ends. The length of the CDR3 is 13 residues. Per germline, CDR1 DFQATT and CDR2 SNEGSKA (reference sequence). This CDR3 is CSAMVDGIYEQYF. The DNA for the CDR3 is TGCAGTGCTATGGTCGACGGGATCTACGAGCAGTACTTC.